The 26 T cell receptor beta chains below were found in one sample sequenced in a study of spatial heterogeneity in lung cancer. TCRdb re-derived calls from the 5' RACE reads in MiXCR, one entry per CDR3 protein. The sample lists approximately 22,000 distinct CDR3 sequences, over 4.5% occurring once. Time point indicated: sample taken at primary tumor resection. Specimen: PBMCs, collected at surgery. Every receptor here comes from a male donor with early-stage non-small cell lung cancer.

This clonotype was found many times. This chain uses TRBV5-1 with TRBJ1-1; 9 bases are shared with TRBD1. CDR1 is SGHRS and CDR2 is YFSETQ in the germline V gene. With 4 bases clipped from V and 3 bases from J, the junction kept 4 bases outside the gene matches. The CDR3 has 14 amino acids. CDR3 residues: CASSRGQGDTEAFF. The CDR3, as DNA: TGCGCCAGCAGCAGGGGACAGGGAGACACTGAAGCTTTCTTT.

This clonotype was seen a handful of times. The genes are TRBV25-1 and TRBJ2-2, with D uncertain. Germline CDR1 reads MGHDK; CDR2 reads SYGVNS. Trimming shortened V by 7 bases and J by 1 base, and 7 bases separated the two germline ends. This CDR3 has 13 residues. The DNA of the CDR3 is TGTGCCAGCATCGGCGTGAACACCGGGGAGCTGTTTTTT. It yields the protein CASIGVNTGELFF.

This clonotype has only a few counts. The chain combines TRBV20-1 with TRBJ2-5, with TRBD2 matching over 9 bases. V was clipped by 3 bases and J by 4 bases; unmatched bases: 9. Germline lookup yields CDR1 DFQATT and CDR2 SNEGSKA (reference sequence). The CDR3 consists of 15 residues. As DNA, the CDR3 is TGCAGTGCTAGTCTATTAGCGGGAGAAGTAGAGACCCAGTACTTC. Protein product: CSASLLAGEVETQYF.

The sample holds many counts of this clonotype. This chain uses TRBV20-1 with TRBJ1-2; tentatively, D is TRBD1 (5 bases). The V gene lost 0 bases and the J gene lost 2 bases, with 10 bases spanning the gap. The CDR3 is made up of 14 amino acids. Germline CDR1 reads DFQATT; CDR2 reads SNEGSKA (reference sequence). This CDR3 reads CSARDMTANYGYTF. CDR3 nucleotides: TGCAGTGCTAGAGACATGACAGCCAACTATGGCTACACCTTC.

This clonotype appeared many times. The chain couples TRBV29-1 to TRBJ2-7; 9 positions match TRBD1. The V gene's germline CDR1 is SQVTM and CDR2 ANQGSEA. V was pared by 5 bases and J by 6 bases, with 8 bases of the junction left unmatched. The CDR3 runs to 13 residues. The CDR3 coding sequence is TGCAGCGTTTCCGGGACAGGGAAGACCGAGCAGTACTTC. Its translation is CSVSGTGKTEQYF.

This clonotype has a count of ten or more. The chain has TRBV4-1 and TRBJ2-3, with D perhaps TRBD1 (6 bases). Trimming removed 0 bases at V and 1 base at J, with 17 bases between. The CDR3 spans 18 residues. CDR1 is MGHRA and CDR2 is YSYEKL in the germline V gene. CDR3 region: CASSQDRAGVVGTDTQYF. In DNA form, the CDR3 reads TGCGCCAGCAGCCAAGATCGGGCAGGGGTGGTGGGCACAGATACGCAGTATTTT.

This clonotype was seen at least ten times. The CDR3 DNA reads TGTGCCAGCAGCTTCCCGCTTGGGGATACGCAGTATTTT. It codes for CASSFPLGDTQYF. The chain couples TRBV5-4 to TRBJ2-3; D is ambiguous. V was trimmed by 2 bases and J by 6 bases, leaving 10 bases between them. Germline-derived CDR1 and CDR2 are SGHNT and YYREEE (reference sequence). The CDR3 spans 13 residues.

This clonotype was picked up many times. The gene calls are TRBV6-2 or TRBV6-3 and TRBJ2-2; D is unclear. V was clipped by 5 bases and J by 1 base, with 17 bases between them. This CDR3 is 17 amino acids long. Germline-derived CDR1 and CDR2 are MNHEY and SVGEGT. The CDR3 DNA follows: TGTGCCAGCAGTCCCCGTGTCAGTTTGAAGAACACCGGGGAGCTGTTTTTT. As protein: CASSPRVSLKNTGELFF.

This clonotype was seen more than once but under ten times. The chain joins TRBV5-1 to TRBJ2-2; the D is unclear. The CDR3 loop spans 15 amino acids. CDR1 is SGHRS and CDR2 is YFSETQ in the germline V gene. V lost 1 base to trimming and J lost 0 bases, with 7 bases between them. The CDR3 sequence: CASSLSVANTGELFF. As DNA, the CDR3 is TGCGCCAGCAGCTTGTCGGTCGCGAACACCGGGGAGCTGTTTTTT.

In DNA form, the CDR3 reads TGTGCCAGCAGTCACTCGCGGGGGGGCGAGACCCAGTACTTC. This encodes CASSHSRGGETQYF. The chain is built from TRBV12-3 or TRBV12-4 and TRBJ2-5, with 9 nucleotides matching TRBD2. With 5 bases clipped from V and 5 bases from J, the junction kept 6 bases outside the gene matches. The CDR3 has 14 residues.

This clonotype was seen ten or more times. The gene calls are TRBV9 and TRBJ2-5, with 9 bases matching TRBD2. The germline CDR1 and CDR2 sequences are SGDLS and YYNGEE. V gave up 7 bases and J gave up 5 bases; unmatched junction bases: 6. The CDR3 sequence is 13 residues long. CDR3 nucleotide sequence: TGTGCCAGCCGCGGGAGGGCTGAGGAGACCCAGTACTTC. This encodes CASRGRAEETQYF. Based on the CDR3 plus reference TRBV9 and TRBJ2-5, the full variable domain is DSGVTQTPKHLITATGQRVTLRCSPRSGDLSVYWYQQSLDQGLQFLIQYYNGEERAKGNILERFSAQQFPDLHSELNLSSLELGDSALYFCASRGRAEETQYFGPGTRLLVL.

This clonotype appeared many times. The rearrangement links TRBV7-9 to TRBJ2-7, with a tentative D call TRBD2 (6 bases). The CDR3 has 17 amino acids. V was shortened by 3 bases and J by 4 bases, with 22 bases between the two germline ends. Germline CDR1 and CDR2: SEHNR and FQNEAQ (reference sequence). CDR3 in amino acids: CASSFLLDSLAGYEQYF. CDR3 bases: TGTGCCAGCAGCTTTCTTCTGGACTCACTTGCGGGATACGAGCAGTACTTC.

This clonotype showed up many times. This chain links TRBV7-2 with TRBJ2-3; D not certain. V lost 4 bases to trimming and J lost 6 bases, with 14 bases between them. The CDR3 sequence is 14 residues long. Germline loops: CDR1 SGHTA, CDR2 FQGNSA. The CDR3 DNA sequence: TGTGCCAGCAGCTCCGACGGGCTGGTCGATACGCAGTATTTT. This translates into CASSSDGLVDTQYF. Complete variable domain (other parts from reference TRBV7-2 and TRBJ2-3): GAGVSQSPSNKVTEKGKDVELRCDPISGHTALYWYRQSLGQGLEFLIYFQGNSAPDKSGLPSDRFSAERTGGSVSTLTIQRTQQEDSAVYLCASSSDGLVDTQYFGPGTRLTVL.

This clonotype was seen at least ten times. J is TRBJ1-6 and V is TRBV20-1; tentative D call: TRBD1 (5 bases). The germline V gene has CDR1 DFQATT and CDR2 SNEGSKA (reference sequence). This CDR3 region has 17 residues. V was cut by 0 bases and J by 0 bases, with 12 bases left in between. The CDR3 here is CSARDGTGGSYNSPLHF. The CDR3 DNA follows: TGCAGTGCTAGAGATGGGACGGGAGGCTCCTATAATTCACCCCTCCACTTT.

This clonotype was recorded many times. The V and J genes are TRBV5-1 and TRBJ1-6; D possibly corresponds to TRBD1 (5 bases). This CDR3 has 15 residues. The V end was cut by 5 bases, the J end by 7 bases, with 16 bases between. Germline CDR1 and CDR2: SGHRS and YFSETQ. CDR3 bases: TGCGCCAGCAGTCGTGCCGGGACGGAAAATTCACCCCTCCACTTT. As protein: CASSRAGTENSPLHF.

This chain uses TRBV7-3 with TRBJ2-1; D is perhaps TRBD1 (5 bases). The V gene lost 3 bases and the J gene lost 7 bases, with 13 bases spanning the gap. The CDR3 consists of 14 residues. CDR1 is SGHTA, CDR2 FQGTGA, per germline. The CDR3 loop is CASSLGQELNEQFF. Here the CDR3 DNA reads TGTGCCAGCAGCTTGGGGCAGGAATTAAATGAGCAGTTCTTC.

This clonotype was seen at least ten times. The CDR3 DNA reads as TGTGCCGGAAAGGCCAGGGGAGGTGAAAAACTGTTTTTT. It specifies CAGKARGGEKLFF. The chain employs TRBV6-1 and TRBJ1-4, with D perhaps matching TRBD1 (6 bases). The ends were cut back, 11 bases at V and 7 bases at J, with 17 bases in the middle. The CDR3 covers 13 residues. The germline V gene encodes CDR1 MNHNS and CDR2 SASEGT.

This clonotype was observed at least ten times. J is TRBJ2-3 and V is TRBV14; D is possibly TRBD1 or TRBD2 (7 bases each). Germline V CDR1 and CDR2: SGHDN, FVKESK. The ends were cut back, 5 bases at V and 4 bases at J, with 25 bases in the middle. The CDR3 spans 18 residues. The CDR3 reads CASSSRQGGSLSADTQYF. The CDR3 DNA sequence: TGTGCCAGCAGCTCCAGACAGGGAGGGTCTCTCAGCGCAGATACGCAGTATTTT.

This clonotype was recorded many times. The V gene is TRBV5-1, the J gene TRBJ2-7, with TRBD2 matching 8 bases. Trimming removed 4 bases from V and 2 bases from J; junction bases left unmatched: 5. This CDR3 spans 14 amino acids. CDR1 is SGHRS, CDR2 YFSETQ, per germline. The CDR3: CASSKGLVTYEQYF. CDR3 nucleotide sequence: TGCGCCAGCAGCAAGGGACTAGTCACCTACGAGCAGTACTTC.

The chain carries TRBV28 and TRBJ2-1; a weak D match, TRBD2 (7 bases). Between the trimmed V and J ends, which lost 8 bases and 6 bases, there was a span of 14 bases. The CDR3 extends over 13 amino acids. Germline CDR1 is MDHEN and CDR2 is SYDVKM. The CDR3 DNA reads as TGTGCCAGCGAGGGGGGGAGAGGCAATGAGCAGTTCTTC. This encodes CASEGGRGNEQFF. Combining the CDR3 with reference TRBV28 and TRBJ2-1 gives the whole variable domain DVKVTQSSRYLVKRTGEKVFLECVQDMDHENMFWYRQDPGLGLRLIYFSYDVKMKEKGDIPEGYSVSREKKERFSLILESASTNQTSMYLCASEGGRGNEQFFGPGTRLTVL.

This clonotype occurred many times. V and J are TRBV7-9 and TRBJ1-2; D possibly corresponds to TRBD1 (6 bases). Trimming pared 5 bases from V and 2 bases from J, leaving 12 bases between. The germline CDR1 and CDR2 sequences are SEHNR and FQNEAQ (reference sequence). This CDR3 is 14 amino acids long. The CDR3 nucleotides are TGTGCCAGCAGCAGCGCAGGGGCCAACTATGGCTACACCTTC. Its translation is CASSSAGANYGYTF.

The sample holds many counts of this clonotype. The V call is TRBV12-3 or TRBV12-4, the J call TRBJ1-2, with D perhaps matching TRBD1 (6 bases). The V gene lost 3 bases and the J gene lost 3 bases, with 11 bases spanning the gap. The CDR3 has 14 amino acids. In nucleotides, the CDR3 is TGTGCCAGCAGTTTCGGGGGGGCTCACTATGGCTACACCTTC. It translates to CASSFGGAHYGYTF.

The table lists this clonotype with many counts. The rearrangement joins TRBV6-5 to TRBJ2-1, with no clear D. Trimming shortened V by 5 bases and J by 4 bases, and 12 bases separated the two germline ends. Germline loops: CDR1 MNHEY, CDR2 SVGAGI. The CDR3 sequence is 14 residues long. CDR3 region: CASSPTAAYNEQFF. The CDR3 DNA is TGTGCCAGCAGTCCCACCGCAGCTTACAATGAGCAGTTCTTC.

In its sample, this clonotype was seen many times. The CDR3 DNA follows: TGTGCCAGTACGTTCGCCCCCCCCTGGACAGGGAACACCGGGGAGCTGTTTTTT. Encoded protein: CASTFAPPWTGNTGELFF. This sequence joins TRBV19 and TRBJ2-2; the match to TRBD1 covers 7 bases. Trimming cost V 7 bases and J 1 base; bases outside gene matches: 15. Germline V lookup: CDR1 LNHDA, CDR2 SQIVND (reference sequence). The CDR3 sequence is 18 residues long.

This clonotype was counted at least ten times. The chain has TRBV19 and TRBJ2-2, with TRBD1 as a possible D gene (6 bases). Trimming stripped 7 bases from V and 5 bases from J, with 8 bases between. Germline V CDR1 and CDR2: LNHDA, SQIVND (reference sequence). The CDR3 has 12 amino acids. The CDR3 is CASTGETGELFF. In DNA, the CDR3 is TGTGCCAGTACAGGGGAAACCGGGGAGCTGTTTTTT.

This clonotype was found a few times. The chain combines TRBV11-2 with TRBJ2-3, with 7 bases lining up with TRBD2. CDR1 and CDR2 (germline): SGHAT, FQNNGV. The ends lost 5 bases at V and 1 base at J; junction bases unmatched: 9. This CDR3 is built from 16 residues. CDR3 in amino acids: CASSLGPGGGTDTQYF. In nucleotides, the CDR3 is TGTGCCAGCAGCCTGGGCCCTGGGGGGGGCACAGATACGCAGTATTTT.